A selection of T cell receptor beta chains follows, all from one sample in a study of cytomegalovirus exposure and HLA in healthy donors. The assay was immunoSEQ multiplex PCR, and TCRdb's table has in-frame clones only and misses some. In the table there are around 190,000 clones, roughly 74% of which are singletons. Sample: PBMCs. The receptors here all came from a woman aged 25 to 39 in good health and CMV-seropositive. Each CDR3 is given with its conserved first and last residue. D genes are given only for firm matches. Size values are once, few and many counts, or a class for expanded clones, and some rows have none.

. | . | TRBJ2-7 | TRBV11-2 | TGTGCCAGCAGCCCAGGGGGGATGTCCTACGAGCAGTACTTC | CASSPGGMSYEQYF
. | . | TRBJ1-2 | TRBV6-1 | TGTGCCAGCAGTTCCACGACAGTCCGCGGCTACACCTTC | CASSSTTVRGYTF
. | TRBD2 | TRBJ2-3 | TRBV15 | TGTGCCACCAGCAGAGGCCCGCTAGCGGGGGGCCCTTCTAGCACAGATACGCAGTATTTT | CATSRGPLAGGPSSTDTQYF
. | . | TRBJ2-1 | TRBV7-3 | TGTGCCAGCAGCCAGCTTGGAGGGAGCGGCAATGAGCAGTTCTTC | CASSQLGGSGNEQFF
few | TRBD2 | TRBJ2-3 | TRBV11-2 | TGTGCCAGCAGCCAGAGAGGACTAGGCGAAAATACGCAGTATTTT | CASSQRGLGENTQYF
few | . | TRBJ1-1 | TRBV11-3 | TGTGCCAGCAGCCCCCAAGGGGGTTCGAACACTGAAGCTTTCTTT | CASSPQGGSNTEAFF
. | TRBD2 | TRBJ2-3 | TRBV29-1 | TGCAGCGTGACCGCAGCGGGACCTATCACAGATACGCAGTATTTT | CSVTAAGPITDTQYF
. | TRBD2 | TRBJ2-2 | TRBV7-2 | TGTGCCAGCAGCCCTAGGACTAGCGGCACCGGGGAGCTGTTTTTT | CASSPRTSGTGELFF
. | . | TRBJ1-2 | TRBV21-1 | TGTGCCAGCAACTCAGTTTCTCAGGGGGCGCGCGGCTACACCTTC | CASNSVSQGARGYTF
. | TRBD2 | TRBJ2-7 | TRBV28 | TGTGCCAGCAGTTTAAGGGGAGCGGGAGTCAACGAGCAGTACTTC | CASSLRGAGVNEQYF
few | . | TRBJ1-4 | TRBV5-1 | TGCGCCAGCAGCTTACCTGGAGTGGATGAAAAACTGTTTTTT | CASSLPGVDEKLFF
. | TRBD1 | TRBJ1-5 | TRBV28 | TGTGCCAGCAGTTTGGGGACAGGGAATCAGCCCCAGCATTTT | CASSLGTGNQPQHF
. | . | TRBJ2-3 | TRBV25-1 | TGTGCCAGCAGTGAAGAACCCGGTTCGGGACTGCGCACAGATACGCAGTATTTT | CASSEEPGSGLRTDTQYF
. | . | TRBJ1-1 | TRBV27 | TGTGCCAGCAGCGCCGGGTCGAAGACTGAAGCTTTCTTT | CASSAGSKTEAFF
. | . | TRBJ2-3 | TRBV4-3 | TGCGCCAGCAGCCAGTCTAGCAGGAGCACAGATACGCAGTATTTT | CASSQSSRSTDTQYF
few | TRBD2 | TRBJ2-7 | TRBV6-1 | TGTGCCAGCAGTGAAGACCCGAGCGGGGGCTACGAGCAGTACTTC | CASSEDPSGGYEQYF
. | . | TRBJ2-3 | TRBV11-2 | TGTGCCAGCCGACCTAGCCTTATGAGAGCAGATACGCAGTATTTT | CASRPSLMRADTQYF
. | . | TRBJ1-1 | TRBV7-9 | TGTGCCAGCAGCACTCAGGACACTGAAGCTTTCTTT | CASSTQDTEAFF
. | TRBD2 | TRBJ2-7 | TRBV6-1 | TGTGCCAGCAGTGAGGGACTAGCGGGGATCCCTGAGTACTTC | CASSEGLAGIPEYF
few | TRBD1 | TRBJ1-6 | TRBV9 | TGTGCCAGCAGGGGACAGGGTGATTCACCCCTCCACTTT | CASRGQGDSPLHF
. | . | TRBJ2-1 | TRBV7-9 | TGTGCCAGCAGTATACAGGTGAGCTCCTACAATGAGCAGTTCTTC | CASSIQVSSYNEQFF
. | . | TRBJ1-2 | TRBV28 | TGTGCCAGCAGTTGGAGGGGGGGCTATGGCTACACCTTC | CASSWRGGYGYTF
. | . | TRBJ1-1 | TRBV28 | TGTGCCAGCACCTTCAGGGCCCCCACTGAAGCTTTCTTT | CASTFRAPTEAFF
. | . | TRBJ1-4 | TRBV7-9 | TGTGCCAGCAGCCCTGGACACGTGGACGATGAAAAACTGTTTTTT | CASSPGHVDDEKLFF
. | TRBD1 | TRBJ1-2 | TRBV28 | TGTGCCAGCAACCAGGGACAGGGAGGCTACACCTTC | CASNQGQGGYTF
. | TRBD1 | TRBJ1-4 | TRBV7-9 | TGTGCCAGCAGCACCAACAGGGGACAAGCTAATGAAAAACTGTTTTTT | CASSTNRGQANEKLFF
. | TRBD1 | TRBJ1-4 | TRBV4-1 | TGCGCCAGCAGCCGAATTTGGGACAGGGAATCCATAGGTGAAAAACTGTTTTTT | CASSRIWDRESIGEKLFF
. | . | TRBJ2-1 | TRBV7-9 | TGTTCCAGCAGCGCCGACAAAGAATACATTATCGATGAGCAGTTCTTC | CSSSADKEYIIDEQFF
few | . | TRBJ2-3 | TRBV5-1 | TGCGCCAGCAGCGCCGGACAAACCACAGATACGCAGTATTTT | CASSAGQTTDTQYF
. | . | TRBJ2-5 | TRBV28 | TGTGCCAGCAAAGTGGGAGGAAGCGAGACCCAGTACTTC | CASKVGGSETQYF
. | TRBD1 | TRBJ1-5 | TRBV4-2 | TGTGCCAGCAGCCAAGAGAGGACAGGGGGCCGTCAGCCCCAGCATTTT | CASSQERTGGRQPQHF
. | TRBD1 | TRBJ1-5 | TRBV19 | TGTGCCAGTAGTGCCGCCGGGACAGCTAATCAGCCCCAGCATTTT | CASSAAGTANQPQHF
. | TRBD2 | TRBJ2-3 | TRBV4-2 | TGTGCCAGCAGCCATGGGCCGCGGGCTAGCGGGAGTTTAGATACGCAGTATTTT | CASSHGPRASGSLDTQYF
. | TRBD1 | TRBJ1-6 | TRBV6-1 | TGTGCCAGCAGCGTAGGGACAGGGAGGTCACCCCTCCACTTT | CASSVGTGRSPLHF
. | TRBD2 | TRBJ2-1 | TRBV10-1 | TGCGCCAGCAGTGAGTCTGGGGGGGGCAATGAGCAGTTCTTC | CASSESGGGNEQFF
. | TRBD1 | TRBJ2-7 | TRBV5-1 | TGCGCCAGCAGCTTTTTCCCGGGACAGGGACGAATGAACTACGAGCAGTACTTC | CASSFFPGQGRMNYEQYF
. | TRBD2 | TRBJ2-1 | TRBV7-9 | TGTGCCAGCAGCCAGGGAGCTAGCGGGACGTACAATGAGCAGTTCTTC | CASSQGASGTYNEQFF
. | . | TRBJ2-7 | TRBV5-8 | TGTGCCAGCAGCTTCGCTCATTTGGTGGGCAGCTACTACGAGCAGTACTTC | CASSFAHLVGSYYEQYF
. | . | TRBJ2-7 | TRBV2 | TGTGCCATCTTGAAAAGGACTCTCTCCTACGAGCAGTACTTC | CAILKRTLSYEQYF
. | TRBD1 | TRBJ1-2 | TRBV2 | TGTGCCAGCAGTGAACGACAGGGAGGCTATGGCTACACCTTC | CASSERQGGYGYTF
. | . | TRBJ2-5 | TRBV14 | TGTGCCAGCAGCCAACTACAGGGCTCGCAGTACTTC | CASSQLQGSQYF
. | TRBD1 | TRBJ2-7 | TRBV7-2 | TGTGCCAGCAGCTTAATGACAGGGGGCTCGTACGAGCAGTACTTC | CASSLMTGGSYEQYF
. | TRBD1 | TRBJ1-2 | TRBV2 | TGTGCCAGCAGTGGAACCGCCCAGGGGGGCTATGGCTACACCTTC | CASSGTAQGGYGYTF
. | TRBD2 | TRBJ2-1 | TRBV6-5 | TGTGCCAGCAGCCCAGGACTAGCGGGATACAATGAGCAGTTCTTC | CASSPGLAGYNEQFF
. | TRBD2 | TRBJ2-2 | TRBV10-2 | TGCGCCAGCACCCAGGCGGGGGGGACCGGGGAGCTGTTTTTT | CASTQAGGTGELFF
few | TRBD2 | TRBJ2-3 | TRBV5-1 | TGCGCCAGCAGCGCCCTGACTAGCGGGAGCACAGATACGCAGTATTTT | CASSALTSGSTDTQYF
. | . | TRBJ1-4 | TRBV28 | TGTGCCAGCAGCTCTCCGGCGGCGGTGAATGAAAAACTGTTTTTT | CASSSPAAVNEKLFF
. | . | TRBJ1-6 | TRBV2 | TGTGCCAGCAGCCTAAATTCACCCCTCCACTTT | CASSLNSPLHF
. | TRBD1 | TRBJ2-7 | TRBV7-9 | TGTGCCAGCAGCTTCGGGACAGGGGGTGACGAGCAGTACTTC | CASSFGTGGDEQYF
. | . | TRBJ2-5 | TRBV7-7 | TGTGCTAGCAGCTTAGGACAGAGGGAGACCCAGTACTTC | CASSLGQRETQYF
. | TRBD1 | TRBJ1-6 | TRBV7-8 | TGTGCCAGCACCCGTGATGGACAGGGGAATTCACCCCTCCACTTT | CASTRDGQGNSPLHF
few | TRBD1 | TRBJ2-6 | TRBV10-3 | TGTGCCACCAGGGGGAGCATTACCAAGTCTGGGGCCAACGTCCTGACTTTC | CATRGSITKSGANVLTF
. | TRBD1 | TRBJ2-7 | TRBV5-1 | TGCGCCAGCAGCTTGGCGGGGACAGTCTACGAGCAGTACTTC | CASSLAGTVYEQYF
. | TRBD2 | TRBJ2-7 | TRBV5-5 | TGTGCCAGCAGCCCGGGGACTAGCGGGGGGGTATACGAGCAGTACTTC | CASSPGTSGGVYEQYF
. | . | TRBJ2-3 | TRBV6-5 | TGTGCCAGCAGTTTTGGACAGCGCACAGATACGCAGTATTTT | CASSFGQRTDTQYF
. | TRBD1 | TRBJ1-6 | TRBV5-1 | TGCGCCAGCAGCCCTACGGGACAGGAGATTTCACCCCTCCACTTT | CASSPTGQEISPLHF
. | . | TRBJ2-5 | TRBV18 | TGTGCCAGCTCACCACCGGCAGGTGGGGGGGAGACCCAGTACTTC | CASSPPAGGGETQYF
. | . | TRBJ1-1 | TRBV19 | TGTGCCAGTAGTATATGGCGGGCAGGCGCCGTTGAAGCTTTCTTT | CASSIWRAGAVEAFF